The 26 T cell receptor beta chains below all came from one sample that was sequenced in a study of T cells in Graves' hyperthyroidism and ophthalmopathy. RNA transcripts served as the template for amplifying TCR beta CDR3 regions. TCR CDR3 underwent first-round RT-PCR with the HTBI primer set. MiXCR was run by TCRdb on the multiplex PCR reads, yielding one entry per CDR3 protein. This table holds more than 500,000 distinct CDR3 sequences, less than 15% found once. Sequencing was done on a sample of blood. All receptors derive from a woman aged 40 to 50 with Graves' hyperthyroidism.

The chain carries TRBV25-1 and TRBJ2-5; D call uncertain. The germline V and J ends were trimmed by 3 bases and 1 base, with 9 bases remaining between them. The CDR3 is made up of 14 amino acids. Germline V CDR1 and CDR2: MGHDK, SYGVNS. CDR3 coding DNA: TGTGCCAGCAGTGACATGGGCCCCCAAGAGACCCAGTACTTC. It encodes CASSDMGPQETQYF.

This clonotype has ten or more counts. The chain uses TRBV10-3 and TRBJ2-2, with D maybe TRBD1 (5 bases). The CDR3 is 15 residues long. The V end was cut by 1 base, the J end by 1 base, with 7 bases between. From germline, CDR1 is ENHRY and CDR2 SYGVKD. The CDR3 sequence is CAISEWGLNTGELFF. The CDR3 coding sequence is TGTGCCATCAGTGAGTGGGGCCTGAACACCGGGGAGCTGTTTTTT.

The chain couples TRBV11-2 to TRBJ2-1; 8 bases line up with TRBD2. Germline V gene lookup returns CDR1 SGHAT and CDR2 FQNNGV. Germline trimming cut 5 bases from V and 8 bases from J; bases unmatched to any gene: 11. CDR3 length equals 15 residues. Here the CDR3 DNA reads TGTGCCAGCAGCCAACTAGGGGGACTAGTGCATGAGCAGTTCTTC. This translates into CASSQLGGLVHEQFF.

This clonotype appeared many times. The chain recombines TRBV3-1 with TRBJ2-1, with D tentatively TRBD2 (6 bases). V gave up 4 bases and J gave up 8 bases, with 9 bases separating them. This CDR3 spans 12 amino acids. Germline CDR1 is LGHDT and CDR2 is YNNKEL (reference sequence). CDR3 DNA: TGTGCCAGCAGCCTTCGGGAGTATGAGCAGTTCTTC. Translated, it gives CASSLREYEQFF.

The table lists this clonotype with many counts. The chain recombines TRBV20-1 with TRBJ1-1; D not certain. CDR3 length equals 13 residues. Germline V gene sequence: CDR1 DFQATT, CDR2 SNEGSKA (reference sequence). The V gene lost 3 bases and the J gene lost 1 base, with 9 bases spanning the gap. Written as DNA, the CDR3 is TGCAGTGCTAGTCGCAGTCCGAACACTGAAGCTTTCTTT. This encodes CSASRSPNTEAFF.

This clonotype came up a few times. The chain combines TRBV6-1 with TRBJ2-7; D is tentatively TRBD1 or TRBD2 (5 bases each). The V end lost 1 base, the J end lost 2 bases, and 9 bases lay between the germline ends. The germline V gene encodes CDR1 MNHNS and CDR2 SASEGT. CDR3 length: 14 residues. CDR3 DNA: TGTGCCAGCAGTGAAGGGGGGTATACCTACGAGCAGTACTTC. Amino acid sequence: CASSEGGYTYEQYF.

This clonotype was picked up many times. This sequence joins TRBV6-1 and TRBJ2-7; D is perhaps TRBD1 (6 bases). The CDR3 is 12 amino acids. The germline CDR1 and CDR2 sequences are MNHNS and SASEGT. The germline V and J ends were trimmed by 6 bases and 2 bases, with 8 bases remaining between them. The CDR3 DNA sequence: TGTGCCAGCAGGGACAGTACCTACGAGCAGTACTTC. Protein product: CASRDSTYEQYF.

This clonotype came up many times. The rearrangement joins TRBV11-2 to TRBJ2-3; 9 bases map to TRBD1. Germline values: CDR1 SGHAT, CDR2 FQNNGV. This CDR3 has 16 residues. V lost 4 bases, J lost 1 base, and 6 bases stayed unmatched. This CDR3 is CASSWIRDRGTDTQYF. Here the CDR3 DNA reads TGTGCCAGCAGCTGGATCCGGGACAGGGGCACAGATACGCAGTATTTT. The complete variable domain, with remaining parts taken from reference TRBV11-2 and TRBJ2-3, reads EAGVAQSPRYKIIEKRQSVAFWCNPISGHATLYWYQQILGQGPKLLIQFQNNGVVDDSQLPKDRFSAERLKGVDSTLKIQPAKLEDSAVYLCASSWIRDRGTDTQYFGPGTRLTVL.

Only a few counts were recorded for this clonotype. The chain uses TRBV27 and TRBJ2-4; 11 bases align to TRBD2. Germline trimming cut 5 bases from V and 3 bases from J; bases unmatched to any gene: 6. From germline, CDR1 is MNHEY and CDR2 SMNVEV (reference sequence). CDR3 length: 16 amino acids. Here the CDR3 reads CASSPLAGGGKNIQYF. For the CDR3, the DNA is TGTGCCAGCAGTCCGTTAGCGGGAGGGGGCAAAAACATTCAGTACTTC.

Concerning this clonotype: Germline is not matched at one junction end, which may reflect a read error. The chain has TRBV5-1 and TRBJ2-7; 7 positions match TRBD2. Germline CDR1 and CDR2: SGHRS and YFSETQ. The length of the CDR3 is 13 residues. The CDR3 loop is CASSLGGGYGQYF. The CDR3 nucleotides read TGCGCCAGCAGCTTGGGCGGGGGATACGGGCAGTACTTC.

This clonotype was recorded many times. The V gene is TRBV12-3 or TRBV12-4, the J gene TRBJ2-7, with D possibly called TRBD1 or TRBD2 (5 bases each). Between the trimmed V and J ends, which lost 6 bases and 6 bases, there was a span of 15 bases. The CDR3 spans 13 residues. The DNA of the CDR3 is TGTGCCAGCAGCTATAAAGTGGGGGTCGAGCAGTACTTC. Protein sequence: CASSYKVGVEQYF.

This clonotype was recorded at least ten times. V usage is TRBV5-1 and J usage is TRBJ2-1, with D tentatively TRBD2 (7 bases). The V and J ends lost 4 bases and 8 bases respectively, with 22 bases between them. This CDR3 is 16 amino acids long. CDR1 is SGHRS, CDR2 YFSETQ, per germline. The DNA of the CDR3 is TGCGCCAGCAGCCCCTGGGGGGGGGCGGGAGACGATGAGCAGTTCTTC. This gives the protein CASSPWGGAGDDEQFF.

This clonotype has a count of ten or more. The chain carries TRBV28 and TRBJ1-1, with TRBD1 as a possible D gene (6 bases). In germline, CDR1 is MDHEN, CDR2 SYDVKM. V was clipped by 5 bases and J by 1 base, with 14 bases between them. There are 15 residues in the CDR3. The CDR3 sequence: CASSPMGQRNTEAFF. The CDR3 bases are TGTGCCAGCAGTCCAATGGGACAAAGGAACACTGAAGCTTTCTTT.

This clonotype has at least ten counts. The rearrangement links TRBV2 to TRBJ2-5; 11 positions match TRBD2. The CDR3 runs 17 residues. Trimming cost V 6 bases and J 4 bases; bases outside gene matches: 13. Germline CDR1 is SNHLY and CDR2 is FYNNEI. The CDR3 protein is CASSKVLAGGSRETQYF. The CDR3 region has the DNA TGTGCCAGCAGCAAGGTCCTAGCGGGAGGCTCCCGAGAGACCCAGTACTTC. The variable domain in full, with the rest retrieved from reference TRBV2 and TRBJ2-5, is EPEVTQTPSHQVTQMGQEVILRCVPISNHLYFYWYRQILGQKVEFLVSFYNNEISEKSEIFDDQFSVERPDGSNFTLKIRSTKLEDSAMYFCASSKVLAGGSRETQYFGPGTRLLVL.

The rearrangement links TRBV7-2 to TRBJ1-6; D perhaps matches TRBD1 (6 bases). The V end was cut by 2 bases, the J end by 5 bases, with 13 bases between. Germline CDR1 is SGHTA and CDR2 is FQGNSA. The CDR3 extends over 16 amino acids. The CDR3 nucleotides are TGTGCCAGCAGCTTAACAGGGACCTTCAATAATTCACCCCTCCACTTT. Its protein product is CASSLTGTFNNSPLHF. Together with reference TRBV7-2 and TRBJ1-6, the CDR3 gives the full variable domain: GAGVSQSPSNKVTEKGKDVELRCDPISGHTALYWYRQSLGQGLEFLIYFQGNSAPDKSGLPSDRFSAERTGGSVSTLTIQRTQQEDSAVYLCASSLTGTFNNSPLHFGNGTRLTVT.

Concerning this clonotype: A much larger clone differs by one base, so this may be a read error. The chain employs TRBV6-5 and TRBJ2-7; 8 bases match TRBD1. Germline V gene lookup returns CDR1 MNHEY and CDR2 SVGAGI. The CDR3 loop spans 14 amino acids. J was trimmed by 5 bases and V by 0 bases; bases with no gene match: 3. The CDR3 DNA follows: TGTGCCAGCAGTTACTCGTCAGGGGGCAACGAGCAGTACTTC. Protein sequence: CASSYSSGGNEQYF.

This clonotype was detected many times. This chain connects TRBV11-2 to TRBJ1-6; D ambiguous. The CDR3 is made up of 16 amino acids. Trimming shortened V by 2 bases and J by 6 bases, and 14 bases separated the two germline ends. CDR1 and CDR2 (germline): SGHAT, FQNNGV. CDR3: CASSLSEGLSNSPLHF. As DNA, the CDR3 is TGTGCCAGCAGCTTAAGCGAAGGGTTGAGTAATTCACCCCTCCACTTT.

This clonotype was observed a few times. V is TRBV27 and J is TRBJ1-4; D is perhaps TRBD1 (5 bases). Germline V gene lookup returns CDR1 MNHEY and CDR2 SMNVEV (reference sequence). The CDR3 is 14 residues long. V shed 4 bases and J shed 3 bases, with 9 bases lying between them. The DNA for the CDR3 is TGTGCCAGCAGTTCAGGGTCGGCTAATGAAAAACTGTTTTTT. Its protein product is CASSSGSANEKLFF. Based on the CDR3 plus reference TRBV27 and TRBJ1-4, the full variable domain is EAQVTQNPRYLITVTGKKLTVTCSQNMNHEYMSWYRQDPGLGLRQIYYSMNVEVTDKGDVPEGYKVSRKEKRNFPLILESPSPNQTSLYFCASSSGSANEKLFFGSGTQLSVL.

This clonotype was observed once. The rearrangement uses TRBV20-1 and TRBJ2-7; tentatively, D is TRBD1 (5 bases). V was cut by 2 bases and J by 3 bases, with 23 bases left in between. Germline V lookup: CDR1 DFQATT, CDR2 SNEGSKA (reference sequence). The CDR3 is 17 residues long. CDR3 residues: CSARPVAEDTDDYEQYF. In nucleotides, the CDR3 is TGCAGTGCTAGACCCGTTGCAGAGGACACGGACGACTACGAGCAGTACTTC.

J is TRBJ1-1 and V is TRBV3-1, with a tentative D call TRBD1 (5 bases). In germline, CDR1 is LGHDT, CDR2 YNNKEL (reference sequence). This CDR3 region has 16 residues. Trimming removed 6 bases at V and 3 bases at J, with 20 bases between. The CDR3 spells CASSSSGSRGDTEAFF. The CDR3 coding sequence is TGTGCCAGCAGTTCCTCAGGGAGCCGAGGTGACACTGAAGCTTTCTTT. Full variable domain (rest looked up from reference TRBV3-1 and TRBJ1-1): DTAVSQTPKYLVTQMGNDKSIKCEQNLGHDTMYWYKQDSKKFLKIMFSYNNKELIINETVPNRFSPKSPDKAHLNLHINSLELGDSAVYFCASSSSGSRGDTEAFFGQGTRLTVV.

The table lists this clonotype with a few counts. Mismatch with germline at one junction end may stem from a read error. This chain joins TRBV20-1 and TRBJ1-5, with D possibly matching TRBD1 (5 bases). CDR1 and CDR2 from the germline V gene are DFQATT and SNEGSKA (reference sequence). There are 14 residues in the CDR3. Written as DNA, the CDR3 is TGCAGTGCTGCGGGACCGTTGAGCAATCCGCCCCAGCATTTT. Protein sequence: CSAAGPLSNPPQHF.

In regard to this clonotype: The junction shows a germline mismatch at one end, possibly a read error. The CDR3 spells CASSHQDRFGGGDF. The DNA of the CDR3 is TGTGCCAGCAGCCACCAGGACCGTTTTGGTGGAGGAGACTTC. The chain is built from TRBV11-2 and TRBJ2-7; tentative D call: TRBD2 (5 bases). Per the germline V gene, CDR1 is SGHAT and CDR2 is FQNNGV. The CDR3 runs to 14 residues.

This clonotype was seen ten or more times. The chain employs TRBV28 and TRBJ1-1; 7 bases are a match to TRBD1. The V gene's germline CDR1 is MDHEN and CDR2 SYDVKM. With 6 bases clipped from V and 1 base from J, the junction kept 5 bases outside the gene matches. The CDR3 totals 14 residues. The CDR3 DNA is TGTGCCAGCAGGGCAGGGGGAACGAACACTGAAGCTTTCTTT. This gives the protein CASRAGGTNTEAFF.

This clonotype was recorded a few times. V and J are TRBV19 and TRBJ1-1, with TRBD1 matching 8 bases. V gave up 3 bases and J gave up 1 base; unmatched junction bases: 4. The V gene's germline CDR1 is LNHDA and CDR2 SQIVND (reference sequence). The CDR3 has 15 amino acids. The CDR3 DNA is TGTGCCAGTAGTATGGTGGGGACAGGGAACACTGAAGCTTTCTTT. This translates into CASSMVGTGNTEAFF.

This clonotype was seen ten or more times. The V call is TRBV11-3, the J call TRBJ2-1; 8 nucleotides match TRBD1. The CDR3 sequence is 14 residues long. Germline assignment: CDR1 SGHNT and CDR2 YENEEA. Trimming took 5 bases from V and 4 from J; bases not matched to a gene: 4. CDR3 nucleotide sequence: TGTGCCAGCAGCACCGGGACAGGATACAATGAGCAGTTCTTC. The encoded protein is CASSTGTGYNEQFF.

This clonotype was counted only a few times. The chain recombines TRBV27 with TRBJ2-5, with TRBD1 matching 10 bases. This CDR3 contains 16 residues. V lost 7 bases and J lost 4; bases outside the gene matches: 12. Germline loops: CDR1 MNHEY, CDR2 SMNVEV (reference sequence). CDR3 in DNA: TGTGCCAGCAATCCATACCCCGGGACAGGGGTAGAGACCCAGTACTTC. Encoded protein: CASNPYPGTGVETQYF.